These 8 T cell receptor beta chains originate from one sample sequenced in a study of blood T cell repertoires in COVID-19. Measured with immunoSEQ multiplex PCR; TCRdb has only the in-frame clones, and not every one. The table lists 45,000 to 65,000 clones, about nine tenths of them singletons. The material sequenced was peripheral blood. These receptors came from a man between 45 and 60 years old with active COVID-19.

This clone was picked up a small number of times. This chain joins TRBV6-5 and TRBJ1-1; D remains unclear. With 6 bases removed from V and 6 bases from J, the gap between germline ends came to 8 bases. Germline CDR1 and CDR2: MNHEY and SVGAGI. This CDR3 spans 11 amino acids. CDR3 region: CASRNYAEAFF. The CDR3 DNA is TGTGCCAGCAGAAACTACGCTGAAGCTTTCTTT.

V usage is TRBV5-1 and J usage is TRBJ2-7; D perhaps matches TRBD1 (5 bases). CDR1 is SGHRS and CDR2 is YFSETQ in the germline V gene. The CDR3 totals 17 residues. The V end lost 3 bases, the J end lost 4 bases, and 23 bases lay between the germline ends. The CDR3 DNA is TGCGCCAGCAGCTCCTCGGTCGTTGCCCAGGGCCCTTACGAGCAGTACTTC. Its protein product is CASSSSVVAQGPYEQYF.

The rearrangement joins TRBV2 to TRBJ2-2; D gene uncertain. There are 15 residues in the CDR3. V lost 5 bases to trimming and J lost 2 bases, with 12 bases between them. From germline, CDR1 is SNHLY and CDR2 FYNNEI. The CDR3: CASSSERINTGELFF. The CDR3 nucleotides read TGTGCCAGCAGTTCTGAGAGGATTAACACCGGGGAGCTGTTTTTT.

This chain links TRBV4-3 with TRBJ2-1; perhaps TRBD1 as D (6 bases). V lost 0 bases and J 4 bases, leaving 13 bases between the germline ends. Per the germline V gene, CDR1 is LGHNA and CDR2 is YSLEER. The CDR3 consists of 16 residues. This chain's CDR3 is CASSQDRGGSYNEQFF. CDR3 DNA: TGCGCCAGCAGCCAAGATAGAGGGGGATCGTACAATGAGCAGTTCTTC.

The rearrangement joins TRBV5-1 to TRBJ1-1; the D gene is possibly TRBD1 (5 bases). CDR3 length: 16 amino acids. The V end lost 4 bases, the J end lost 4 bases, and 20 bases lay between the germline ends. The germline CDR1 and CDR2 sequences are SGHRS and YFSETQ. For the CDR3, the DNA is TGCGCCAGCAGCACCCTCTGGGGGGGGGAGAGCACTGAAGCTTTCTTT. The encoded protein is CASSTLWGGESTEAFF.

The chain carries TRBV9 and TRBJ2-3; 9 positions agree with TRBD2. CDR3 size: 16 residues. Germline V gene sequence: CDR1 SGDLS, CDR2 YYNGEE. J lost 0 bases, V lost 3 bases, and 5 bases had no gene match. DNA for the CDR3: TGTGCCAGCAGCGCCGGACTAGCGTTGAGCACAGATACGCAGTATTTT. Translated, it gives CASSAGLALSTDTQYF.

The table lists this clone with a count of one. This chain links TRBV12-3 or TRBV12-4 with TRBJ2-5, with D uncertain. The length of the CDR3 is 13 residues. V lost 3 bases and J 2 bases, leaving 7 bases between the germline ends. The CDR3 protein is CASSLVAQETQYF. In DNA form, the CDR3 reads TGTGCCAGCAGTTTGGTAGCACAAGAGACCCAGTACTTC.

This clone has just a few counts. The genes are TRBV7-6 and TRBJ1-5; D gene ambiguous. CDR3 length equals 15 residues. Looked up from germline, CDR1 is SGHVS and CDR2 is FNYEAQ. Trimming left V 1 base short and J 0 bases short, with 7 bases between. The CDR3 sequence is CASSLETGSNQPQHF. In DNA, the CDR3 is TGTGCCAGCAGCTTAGAAACCGGTAGCAATCAGCCCCAGCATTTT.